This T cell receptor beta chain appears in the sequencing data of a study of a mutant IDH1 vaccine in newly diagnosed glioma. Germline lookup yields CDR1 LGHNA and CDR2 YSLEER. CDR3 length: 16 residues. The V gene lost 0 bases and the J gene lost 2 bases, with 11 bases spanning the gap. Profiling relied on immunoSEQ multiplex PCR, and the TCRdb table lists in-frame clones only, not all of them. In the table there are roughly 130,000 clones, around four fifths of which are singletons. Time point defined: week 11, during vaccination. The study gave 300 ug of mutant IDH1 20-mer peptide per vaccine dose, with topical imiquimod. As regards this clone: What it recognizes is unknown.

The gene calls are TRBV4-3 and TRBJ2-1, with no clear D. This specimen was PBMCs, taken from a glioma patient whose treatment included an IDH1 peptide vaccine. The source is a man aged 40-50 years with glioma. Here the CDR3 reads CASSQEGRPPYNEQFF. CDR3 in DNA: TGCGCCAGCAGCCAAGAGGGCAGGCCCCCCTACAATGAGCAGTTCTTC.